These 27 T cell receptor beta chains share one sample of origin, sequenced in a study of Ad26.COV2.S vaccination and SARS-CoV-2 variants. Method: immunoSEQ multiplex PCR; TCRdb's copy keeps in-frame clones and lacks some. The sample shows about 350,000 clones, around 89% of them seen only once. Treatment of the sample: some 19 received Ad26.COV2.S at low or high dose, single or two shots; about five received placebo; per-sample allocation not given. Samples came from day 63 after the first vaccine or placebo injection. Source: peripheral blood, taken in a trial of Ad26.COV2.S vaccine versus placebo. These receptor sequences come from a person aged 18-65 years who received the Ad26.COV2.S COVID-19 vaccine or a placebo.

The V and J genes are TRBV5-1 and TRBJ2-7; D not certain. Trimming took off 1 base at V and 0 bases at J, with 8 bases between the two ends. CDR1 and CDR2 (germline): SGHRS, YFSETQ. The CDR3 has 14 residues. The CDR3, as DNA: TGCGCCAGCAGCTTGAAGGCAGCCTCCTACGAGCAGTACTTC. Residues: CASSLKAASYEQYF.

The rearrangement uses TRBV5-1 and TRBJ1-3; D call uncertain. CDR3 length: 15 amino acids. Germline loops: CDR1 SGHRS, CDR2 YFSETQ. V was trimmed by 1 base and J by 0 bases, leaving 8 bases between them. The CDR3 nucleotides read TGCGCCAGCAGCTTGACTACAGCCTCTGGAAACACCATATATTTT. Protein: CASSLTTASGNTIYF. Full variable domain (rest looked up from reference TRBV5-1 and TRBJ1-3): KAGVTQTPRYLIKTRGQQVTLSCSPISGHRSVSWYQQTPGQGLQFLFEYFSETQRNKGNFPGRFSGRQFSNSRSEMNVSTLELGDSALYLCASSLTTASGNTIYFGEGSWLTVV.

The V and J genes are TRBV9 and TRBJ2-3; D gene uncertain. Trimming took off 0 bases at V and 0 bases at J, with 11 bases between the two ends. The CDR3 extends over 16 amino acids. Germline V gene data show CDR1 as SGDLS and CDR2 as YYNGEE. In DNA, the CDR3 is TGTGCCAGCAGCGTAGACTGGGTGCGGAGCACAGATACGCAGTATTTT. It translates to CASSVDWVRSTDTQYF.

This clone was seen just once. The gene calls are TRBV28 and TRBJ2-3; TRBD2 matches at 11 bases. V lost 4 bases, J lost 0 bases, and 3 bases stayed unmatched. CDR1 MDHEN and CDR2 SYDVKM come from the germline V gene. The CDR3 covers 16 residues. CDR3 amino acids: CASSSGTSGSTDTQYF. CDR3 in DNA: TGTGCCAGCAGTTCCGGGACTAGCGGAAGCACAGATACGCAGTATTTT.

V and J are TRBV6-5 and TRBJ1-5, with TRBD1 as a possible D gene (5 bases). V dropped 6 bases and J dropped 6 bases, with 12 bases sitting between them. There are 13 residues in the CDR3. Germline CDR1 and CDR2: MNHEY and SVGAGI. CDR3 nucleotide sequence: TGTGCCAGCAGAGTAGGGGTTGGTCAGCCCCAGCATTTT. It specifies CASRVGVGQPQHF.

J is TRBJ2-1 and V is TRBV7-8, with a weak D call TRBD1 (5 bases). The V gene's germline CDR1 is SGHVS and CDR2 FQNEAQ. The V end was cut by 1 base, the J end by 7 bases, with 14 bases between. The CDR3 runs to 15 residues. Here the CDR3 DNA reads TGTGCCAGCAGCTTAGAGGGGTCCCTCGGGAATGAGCAGTTCTTC. Amino acids: CASSLEGSLGNEQFF.

The chain has TRBV12-5 and TRBJ1-5, with D maybe TRBD1 (5 bases). CDR1 and CDR2 from the germline V gene are LGHNT and FRNRAP. V was trimmed by 3 bases and J by 0 bases, leaving 9 bases between them. The CDR3 is made up of 15 amino acids. CDR3 DNA sequence: TGTGCTAGTGGTTTTGGGGCATATAGCAATCAGCCCCAGCATTTT. Its translation is CASGFGAYSNQPQHF.

The CDR3: CATSRDPGHNQPQHF. The CDR3 DNA reads as TGTGCCACCAGCAGAGATCCGGGACACAATCAGCCCCAGCATTTT. The J gene is TRBJ1-5, the V gene TRBV15; D perhaps matches TRBD1 (6 bases). Germline lookup yields CDR1 LNHNV and CDR2 YYDKDF (reference sequence). CDR3 size: 15 residues. V dropped 0 bases and J dropped 3 bases, with 9 bases sitting between them. The full variable domain, rest sourced from reference TRBV15 and TRBJ1-5, is DAMVIQNPRYQVTQFGKPVTLSCSQTLNHNVMYWYQQKSSQAPKLLFHYYDKDFNNEADTPDNFQSRRPNTSFCFLDIRSPGLGDTAMYLCATSRDPGHNQPQHFGDGTRLSIL.

The chain is built from TRBV27 and TRBJ2-5; 11 nucleotides align to TRBD2. This CDR3 comprises 19 residues. Germline CDR1 MNHEY, CDR2 SMNVEV (reference sequence). Trimming at V came to 2 bases and at J to 4 bases, leaving 15 bases not matched to a gene. The CDR3 loop reads CASSLRPPLAGVLGETQYF. CDR3 bases: TGTGCCAGCAGTTTACGGCCCCCACTAGCGGGGGTTTTGGGAGAGACCCAGTACTTC.

CDR3 region: CASTPLRRAGPGQYF. The CDR3 DNA is TGTGCCAGCACCCCCCTTAGGAGGGCGGGACCCGGGCAGTACTTC. This chain links TRBV6-5 with TRBJ2-7; perhaps TRBD2 as D (6 bases). Trimming took off 7 bases at V and 9 bases at J, with 25 bases between the two ends. CDR1 MNHEY and CDR2 SVGAGI come from the germline V gene. The CDR3 has 15 residues.

The chain employs TRBV11-2 and TRBJ2-7; D might be TRBD1 or TRBD2, each matching 5 bases. V lost 3 bases, J lost 1 base, and 10 bases lay in between. CDR3 size: 14 residues. Germline V CDR1 and CDR2: SGHAT, FQNNGV. CDR3 DNA: TGTGCCAGCAGCTTCGGGACCCAGTCCTACGAGCAGTACTTC. Protein sequence: CASSFGTQSYEQYF.

V is TRBV20-1 and J is TRBJ1-1, with D possibly being TRBD1 (6 bases). V was clipped by 3 bases and J by 3 bases, with 11 bases between them. The CDR3 runs 13 residues. CDR1 is DFQATT, CDR2 SNEGSKA, per germline (reference sequence). CDR3 bases: TGCAGTGCTAGTCCCTCAGGGGACACTGAAGCTTTCTTT. Its translation: CSASPSGDTEAFF.

V usage is TRBV9 and J usage is TRBJ2-3, with D possibly matching TRBD1 (6 bases). CDR1 is SGDLS and CDR2 is YYNGEE in the germline V gene. With 4 bases removed from V and 2 bases from J, the gap between germline ends came to 11 bases. The CDR3 runs 14 residues. The CDR3 DNA follows: TGTGCCAGCAGCCGGGACACCGACACAGATACGCAGTATTTT. The encoded protein is CASSRDTDTDTQYF.

The chain has TRBV30 and TRBJ1-2, with 7 nucleotides matching TRBD1. The V and J ends lost 3 bases and 7 bases, in that order; junction bases with no gene match: 8. The germline CDR1 and CDR2 sequences are GTSNPN and SVGIG (reference sequence). The CDR3 totals 13 residues. The CDR3 reads CAWRGKGAGGYTF. The CDR3 region has the DNA TGTGCCTGGAGAGGAAAGGGGGCGGGTGGCTACACCTTC.

This chain uses TRBV10-2 with TRBJ2-7, with no clear D. Trimming stripped 4 bases from V and 2 bases from J, with 3 bases between. Germline-derived CDR1 and CDR2 are WSHSY and SAAADI. The length of the CDR3 is 11 residues. DNA of the CDR3: TGCGCCAGCAGTGGTGCCTACGAGCAGTACTTC. This sequence encodes CASSGAYEQYF.

The rearrangement links TRBV14 to TRBJ1-3, with TRBD1 identical over 7 bases. CDR1 is SGHDN and CDR2 is FVKESK in the germline V gene. The CDR3 runs to 16 residues. V lost 4 bases to trimming and J lost 0 bases; unmatched junction nucleotides: 6. CDR3 in DNA: TGTGCCAGCAGCCGGGGACAGCCCATCTCTGGAAACACCATATATTTT. Residues: CASSRGQPISGNTIYF.

The chain employs TRBV5-5 and TRBJ2-7; TRBD1 is a possible D gene (5 bases). V lost 2 bases, J lost 2 bases, and 14 bases lay in between. Germline-derived CDR1 and CDR2 are SGHKS and YYEKEE (reference sequence). The CDR3 covers 15 residues. CDR3 residues: CASSFGAPGTYEQYF. Written as DNA, the CDR3 is TGTGCCAGCAGCTTTGGGGCGCCTGGTACCTACGAGCAGTACTTC.

The rearrangement joins TRBV13 to TRBJ2-7; D not certain. The CDR3 totals 13 residues. CDR1 and CDR2 (germline): PRHDT, FYEKMQ (reference sequence). Between the trimmed V and J ends, which lost 5 bases and 3 bases, there was a span of 11 bases. CDR3 loop: CASSPLHSYEQYF. In nucleotides, the CDR3 is TGTGCCAGCAGCCCCCTACACAGCTACGAGCAGTACTTC.

The chain couples TRBV23-1 to TRBJ2-7, with TRBD1 matching over 10 bases. TRBV23-1 belongs to the ORF category, with a function that is uncertain. The CDR3 spans 14 residues. Trimming at V came to 4 bases and at J to 3 bases, leaving 3 bases not matched to a gene. The CDR3 spells CASSPTGGVYEQYF. The CDR3 bases are TGCGCCAGCAGTCCGACAGGGGGCGTCTACGAGCAGTACTTC.

The rearrangement joins TRBV9 to TRBJ1-2; 12 bases fit TRBD1. The V gene's germline CDR1 is SGDLS and CDR2 YYNGEE. The length of the CDR3 is 14 residues. Germline trimming cut 3 bases from V and 7 bases from J; bases unmatched to any gene: 4. CDR3 residues: CASSEGTGGFGYTF. The CDR3 DNA reads as TGTGCCAGCAGCGAGGGGACAGGGGGCTTTGGCTACACCTTC.

The rearrangement uses TRBV19 and TRBJ2-1, with TRBD2 matching 7 bases. Trimming removed 5 bases from V and 0 bases from J; junction bases left unmatched: 4. CDR3 length equals 15 residues. Germline assignment: CDR1 LNHDA and CDR2 SQIVND (reference sequence). CDR3 DNA sequence: TGTGCCAGTAGTCTCGGGGGGAGCTCCTACAATGAGCAGTTCTTC. This translates into CASSLGGSSYNEQFF.

The chain recombines TRBV19 with TRBJ2-3; D is perhaps TRBD2 (5 bases). Germline loops: CDR1 LNHDA, CDR2 SQIVND (reference sequence). Trimming left V 4 bases short and J 1 base short, with 18 bases between. This CDR3 contains 17 residues. Here the CDR3 DNA reads TGTGCCAGTAGTAGTATTCAAACTGGGAGAGGCACAGATACGCAGTATTTT. Translating it yields CASSSIQTGRGTDTQYF.

This rearrangement joins TRBV28 to TRBJ2-3, with TRBD2 as a possible D gene (5 bases). This CDR3 region has 14 residues. In germline, CDR1 is MDHEN, CDR2 SYDVKM. V shed 6 bases and J shed 3 bases, with 13 bases lying between them. CDR3 coding DNA: TGTGCCAGCAGCGATTCCCGGGGAACAGATACGCAGTATTTT. This codes for CASSDSRGTDTQYF.

This clone was observed a single time. V and J are TRBV4-1 and TRBJ2-7; a weak D match, TRBD1 (6 bases). Germline CDR1 MGHRA, CDR2 YSYEKL. Trimming pared 0 bases from V and 3 bases from J, leaving 21 bases between. This CDR3 spans 18 amino acids. The CDR3: CASSQDPTFYRDNYEQYF. DNA of the CDR3: TGCGCCAGCAGCCAAGATCCAACTTTCTACCGGGACAACTACGAGCAGTACTTC.

The chain employs TRBV29-1 and TRBJ1-5; D is perhaps TRBD1 (6 bases). From germline, CDR1 is SQVTM and CDR2 ANQGSEA. The CDR3 length is 14 residues. V lost 6 bases and J 2 bases, leaving 14 bases between the germline ends. The CDR3 spells CSVKQGTGNQPQHF. CDR3 nucleotide sequence: TGCAGCGTGAAACAGGGTACAGGCAATCAGCCCCAGCATTTT.

The chain combines TRBV7-9 with TRBJ1-2, with 9 bases lining up with TRBD1. The germline gives CDR1 SEHNR, CDR2 FQNEAQ (reference sequence). The CDR3 sequence is 13 residues long. Unmatched junction bases numbered 10, after V lost 5 bases and J lost 12 bases. The CDR3: CASSPAGQGRNTF. The CDR3 DNA reads TGTGCCAGCAGCCCCGCCGGACAGGGGAGGAACACCTTC.

This sequence joins TRBV30 and TRBJ1-5; perhaps TRBD1 as D (5 bases). The CDR3 covers 16 residues. V dropped 0 bases and J dropped 4 bases, with 16 bases sitting between them. The germline V gene encodes CDR1 GTSNPN and CDR2 SVGIG (reference sequence). Here the CDR3 reads CAWSVKGQGKNQPQHF. The CDR3 DNA reads TGTGCCTGGAGTGTTAAGGGGCAGGGTAAGAATCAGCCCCAGCATTTT.